The present entry profiles one T cell receptor (beta chain) with its context. The antigen is unknown. Germline is not matched at one junction end, which may reflect a read error. CD4+ T cells specific for antigen were expanded with viral peptide pools by the ViraFEST assay before sequencing. The culture ran for under eleven days, and then CD4+ T cells were isolated. Prior SARS-CoV-2 infection was absent in the vaccine recipients, as shown by negative nucleocapsid antibodies. The sample comes from a study of vaccination effects on CD4 cells after COVID-19. Sequencing used immunoSEQ multiplex PCR; TCRdb keeps in-frame clones, though not all of them. The sample carries tens of thousands of clones, about 66% recorded once. The clonotype comes from a human donor who received a COVID-19 vaccine. Source: CD4+ T cells from PBMCs cultured with HCoV-229E spike peptides, taken before COVID-19 vaccination.

In nucleotides, the CDR3 is TGTGCTAGCAGCTCCAGACAGGGAGGCGAGCAGTACTTC. Translating it yields CASSSRQGGEQYF. V and J are TRBV7-7 and TRBJ2-7, with D perhaps matching TRBD1 (7 bases). Germline CDR1 reads SSHAT; CDR2 reads FNYEAQ (reference sequence). CDR3 length equals 13 residues.